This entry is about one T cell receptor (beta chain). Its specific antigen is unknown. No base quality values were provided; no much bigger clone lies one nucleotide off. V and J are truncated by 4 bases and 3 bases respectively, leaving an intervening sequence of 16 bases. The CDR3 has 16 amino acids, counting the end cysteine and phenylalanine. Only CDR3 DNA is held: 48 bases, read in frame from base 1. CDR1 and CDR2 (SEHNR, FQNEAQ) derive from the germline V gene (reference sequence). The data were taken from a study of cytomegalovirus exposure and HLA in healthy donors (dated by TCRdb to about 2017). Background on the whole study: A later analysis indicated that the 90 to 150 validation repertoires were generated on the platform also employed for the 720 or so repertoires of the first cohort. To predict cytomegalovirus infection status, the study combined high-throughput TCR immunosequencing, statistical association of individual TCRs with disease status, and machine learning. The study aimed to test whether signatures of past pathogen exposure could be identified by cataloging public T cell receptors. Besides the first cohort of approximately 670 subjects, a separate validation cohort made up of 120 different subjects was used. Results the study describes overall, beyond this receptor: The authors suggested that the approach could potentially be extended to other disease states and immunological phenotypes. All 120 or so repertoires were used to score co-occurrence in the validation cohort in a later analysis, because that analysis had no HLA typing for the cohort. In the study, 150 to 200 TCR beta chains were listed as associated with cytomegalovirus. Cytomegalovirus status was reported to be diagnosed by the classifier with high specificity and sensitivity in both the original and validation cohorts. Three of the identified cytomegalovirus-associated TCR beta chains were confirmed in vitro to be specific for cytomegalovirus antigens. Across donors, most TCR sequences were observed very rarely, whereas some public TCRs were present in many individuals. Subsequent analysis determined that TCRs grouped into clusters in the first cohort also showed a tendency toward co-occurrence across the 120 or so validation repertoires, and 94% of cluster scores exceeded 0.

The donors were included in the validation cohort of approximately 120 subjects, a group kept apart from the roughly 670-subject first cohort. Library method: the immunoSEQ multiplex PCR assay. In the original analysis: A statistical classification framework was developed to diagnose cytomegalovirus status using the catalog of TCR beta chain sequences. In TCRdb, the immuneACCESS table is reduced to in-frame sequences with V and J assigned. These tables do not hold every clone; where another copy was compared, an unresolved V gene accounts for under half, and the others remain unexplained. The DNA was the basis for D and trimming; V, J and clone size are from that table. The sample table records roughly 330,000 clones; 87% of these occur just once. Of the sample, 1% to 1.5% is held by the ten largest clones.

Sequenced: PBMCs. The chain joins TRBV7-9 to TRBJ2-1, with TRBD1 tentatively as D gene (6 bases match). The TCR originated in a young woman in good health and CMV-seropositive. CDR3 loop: CASSSDTGPSYNEQFF. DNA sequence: TGTGCCAGCAGCTCAGATACAGGGCCAAGCTACAATGAGCAGTTCTTC.